This is a list of T cell receptor beta chains from one sample in a study of blood T cell repertoires in COVID-19. Here immunoSEQ multiplex PCR was the method, and the copy in TCRdb shows in-frame clones only, minus some. Of approximately 72,000 clones in the sample, roughly 90% were seen once. Sequenced: peripheral blood. The receptor set was obtained from a man between 45 and 60 years old with acute or convalescent COVID-19. Both conserved end residues are part of each CDR3. A D gene is named only where the DNA matches it firmly. For some rows the clone size is stated as once, few or many, or as a class when expanded; others skip it.

v_call	clone_size	d_call	j_call	cdr3_nt	cdr3_aa
TRBV10-2	NA	NA	TRBJ1-1	TGCGCCAGCAGGCAGGGGCACACTGAAGCTTTCTTT	CASRQGHTEAFF
TRBV18	NA	TRBD1	TRBJ1-2	TGTGCCAGCTCACCGGACAGGCTCGGGGGCTACACCTTC	CASSPDRLGGYTF
TRBV30	NA	TRBD2	TRBJ2-3	TGTGCCTGGAGATGGCGGGGGGAAGGGGATACGCAGTATTTT	CAWRWRGEGDTQYF
TRBV14	NA	NA	TRBJ2-5	TGTGCCAGCAGCCAAGATCAGGTACTAGAGACCCAGTACTTC	CASSQDQVLETQYF
TRBV28	NA	NA	TRBJ2-3	TGTGCCAGCACCAAAGGGGGGGACTTCACAGATACGCAGTATTTT	CASTKGGDFTDTQYF
TRBV19	NA	NA	TRBJ2-7	TGTGCCAGTAGTATAGTGCAGACAGGGAGGTACGAGCAGTACTTC	CASSIVQTGRYEQYF
TRBV6-5	NA	TRBD2	TRBJ2-1	TGTGCCAGCGGCTACACGGGGGGGTCCTACAATGAGCAGTTCTTC	CASGYTGGSYNEQFF
TRBV18	once	NA	TRBJ2-7	TGTGCCAGCTCACCAACAGTTCGTACCCTCTCCTACGAGCAGTACTTC	CASSPTVRTLSYEQYF
TRBV19	NA	NA	TRBJ2-7	TGTGCCAGTAGTATAGTATCAAGCACCTACGAGCAGTACTTC	CASSIVSSTYEQYF
TRBV10-1	NA	NA	TRBJ2-7	TGCGCCAGCAGACCGGACACGACCTACGAGCAGTACTTC	CASRPDTTYEQYF